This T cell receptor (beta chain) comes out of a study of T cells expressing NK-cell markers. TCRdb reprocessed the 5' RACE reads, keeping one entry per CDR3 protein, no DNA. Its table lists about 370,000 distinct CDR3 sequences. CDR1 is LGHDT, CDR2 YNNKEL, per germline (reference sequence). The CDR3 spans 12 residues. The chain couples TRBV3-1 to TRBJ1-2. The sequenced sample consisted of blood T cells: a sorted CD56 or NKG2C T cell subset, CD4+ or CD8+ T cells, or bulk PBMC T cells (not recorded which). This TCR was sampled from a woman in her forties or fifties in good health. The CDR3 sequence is CASSQAAIGYTF.